The 6 T cell receptor beta chains presented below share a single source sample, sequenced in a study of shared clonotypes between healthy human individuals (dated by TCRdb to the early 2020s). The library was prepared using the immunoSEQ multiplex PCR assay. As stored in TCRdb, this immuneACCESS dataset retains in-frame rearrangements with V and J assigned. A fraction of the clones does not appear; measured against another copy, unresolved V genes explain less than half of the discrepancy, and the remainder lacks a known reason. The sample table lists 2 million to 3 million clones, approximately 94% of them with a count of one. In total, the top ten clones hold approximately 0.37% of the sample. The sequenced sample was naive CD4+ T cells from PBMCs. Interpreted using the paper, the cell subset or site label stands for: CD45RA+ positively selected. The receptors stem from a man younger than 35 in good health. Some clones in this sample may be carry-over from other donors' samples.

This chain connects TRBV5-1 to TRBJ2-2; D is unresolved. The CDR3 covers 16 residues. Germline values: CDR1 SGHRS, CDR2 YFSETQ. Trimming removed 1 base at V and 1 base at J, with 11 bases between. DNA for the CDR3: TGCGCCAGCAGCTTGCAGGCTATGGGGAACACCGGGGAGCTGTTTTTT. This encodes CASSLQAMGNTGELFF.

The chain uses TRBV4-3 and TRBJ2-7, with 8 bases aligning to TRBD1. In germline, CDR1 is LGHNA, CDR2 YSLEER. V was pared by 4 bases and J by 4 bases, with 9 bases of the junction left unmatched. The CDR3 has 15 amino acids. This CDR3 reads CASSRELRQGYEQYF. CDR3 sequence (DNA): TGCGCCAGCAGCCGCGAATTAAGACAGGGGTACGAGCAGTACTTC.

V and J are TRBV19 and TRBJ2-7, with TRBD2 as a possible D gene (7 bases). V lost 7 bases and J lost 3, with 19 bases in between. The CDR3 covers 15 residues. CDR1 and CDR2 (germline): LNHDA, SQIVND (reference sequence). The CDR3 DNA follows: TGTGCCAGTAAGTCTGAAGCAGGGGACTACTACGAGCAGTACTTC. Protein: CASKSEAGDYYEQYF.

As concerns this clone: The same CDR3 also results from other DNA sequences found in this sample. The rearrangement uses TRBV5-1 and TRBJ2-7, with 7 bases fitting TRBD1. The CDR3 loop spans 14 amino acids. The V segment lost 4 bases and the J segment 2 bases; nucleotides outside the gene matches: 6. Germline CDR1 SGHRS, CDR2 YFSETQ. In DNA form, the CDR3 reads TGCGCCAGCAGCCTAGGACAGGCTGCCTACGAGCAGTACTTC. Translation gives CASSLGQAAYEQYF.

The J gene is TRBJ1-1, the V gene TRBV25-1; D might be TRBD1 (6 bases). Trimming cost V 5 bases and J 5 bases, with 18 bases left between them. Germline CDR1 MGHDK, CDR2 SYGVNS. The CDR3 has 15 residues. The CDR3 reads CASSLTGALSTEAFF. The CDR3 DNA reads as TGTGCCAGCAGTTTAACGGGGGCGCTGAGTACTGAAGCTTTCTTT.

The CDR3: CASSKDRGNEKLFF. The CDR3, as DNA: TGTGCCAGCTCGAAAGACAGGGGGAATGAAAAACTGTTTTTT. The gene calls are TRBV18 and TRBJ1-4; TRBD1 matches 9 bases. V shed 6 bases and J 5 bases; nucleotides not matched to a gene: 4. Germline CDR1 reads KGHSH; CDR2 reads LQKENI. CDR3 length: 14 residues.